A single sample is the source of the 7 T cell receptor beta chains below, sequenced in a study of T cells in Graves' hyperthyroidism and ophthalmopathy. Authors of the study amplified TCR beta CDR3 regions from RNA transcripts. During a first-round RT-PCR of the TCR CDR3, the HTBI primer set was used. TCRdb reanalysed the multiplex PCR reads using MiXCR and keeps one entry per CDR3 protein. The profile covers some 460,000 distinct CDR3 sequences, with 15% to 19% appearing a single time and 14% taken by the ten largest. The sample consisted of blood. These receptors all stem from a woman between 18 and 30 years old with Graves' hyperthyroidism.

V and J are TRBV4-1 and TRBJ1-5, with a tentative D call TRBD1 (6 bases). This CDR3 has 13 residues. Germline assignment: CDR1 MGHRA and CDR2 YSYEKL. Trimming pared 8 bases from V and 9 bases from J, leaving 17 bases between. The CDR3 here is CASGGTPDSPQHF. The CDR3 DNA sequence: TGCGCCAGCGGGGGGACACCGGACTCGCCCCAGCATTTT.

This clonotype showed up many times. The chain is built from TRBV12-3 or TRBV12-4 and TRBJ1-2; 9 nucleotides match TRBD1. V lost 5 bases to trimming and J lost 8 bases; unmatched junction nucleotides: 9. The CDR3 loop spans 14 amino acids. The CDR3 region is CASSASGTGKGYTF. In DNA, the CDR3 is TGTGCCAGCAGTGCCTCCGGGACAGGGAAGGGCTACACCTTC.

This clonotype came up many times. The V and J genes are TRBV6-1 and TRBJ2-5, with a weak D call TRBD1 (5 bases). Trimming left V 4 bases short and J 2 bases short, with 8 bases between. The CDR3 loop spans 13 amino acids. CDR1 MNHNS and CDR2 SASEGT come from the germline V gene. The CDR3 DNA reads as TGTGCCAGCAGTGGACAGAGTCAAGAGACCCAGTACTTC. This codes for CASSGQSQETQYF.

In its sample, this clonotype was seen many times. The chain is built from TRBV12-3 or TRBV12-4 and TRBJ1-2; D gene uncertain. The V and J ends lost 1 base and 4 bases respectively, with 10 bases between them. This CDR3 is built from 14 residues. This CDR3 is CASSLGGPRYGYTF. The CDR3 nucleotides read TGTGCCAGCAGTTTAGGTGGGCCCCGCTATGGCTACACCTTC.

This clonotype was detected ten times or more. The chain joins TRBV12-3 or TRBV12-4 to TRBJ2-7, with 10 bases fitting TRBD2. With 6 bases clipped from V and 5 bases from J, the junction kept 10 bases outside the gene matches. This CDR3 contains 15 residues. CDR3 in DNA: TGTGCCAGCAGCCTCCGACCGGGACTAGCGCACGAGCAGTACTTC. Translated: CASSLRPGLAHEQYF.

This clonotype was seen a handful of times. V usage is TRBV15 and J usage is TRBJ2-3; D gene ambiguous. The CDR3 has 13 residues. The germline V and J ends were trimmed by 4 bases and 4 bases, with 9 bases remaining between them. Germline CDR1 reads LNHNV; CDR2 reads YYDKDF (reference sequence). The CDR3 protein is CATSKDGADTQYF. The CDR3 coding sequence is TGTGCCACCAGCAAAGATGGTGCAGATACGCAGTATTTT.

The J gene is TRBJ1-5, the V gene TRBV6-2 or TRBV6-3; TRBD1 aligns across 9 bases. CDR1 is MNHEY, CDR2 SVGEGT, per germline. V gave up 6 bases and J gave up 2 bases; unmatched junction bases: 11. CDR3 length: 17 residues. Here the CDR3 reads CASRPPGQGKGNQPQHF. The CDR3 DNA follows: TGTGCCAGCAGGCCCCCGGGACAGGGAAAGGGCAATCAGCCCCAGCATTTT.